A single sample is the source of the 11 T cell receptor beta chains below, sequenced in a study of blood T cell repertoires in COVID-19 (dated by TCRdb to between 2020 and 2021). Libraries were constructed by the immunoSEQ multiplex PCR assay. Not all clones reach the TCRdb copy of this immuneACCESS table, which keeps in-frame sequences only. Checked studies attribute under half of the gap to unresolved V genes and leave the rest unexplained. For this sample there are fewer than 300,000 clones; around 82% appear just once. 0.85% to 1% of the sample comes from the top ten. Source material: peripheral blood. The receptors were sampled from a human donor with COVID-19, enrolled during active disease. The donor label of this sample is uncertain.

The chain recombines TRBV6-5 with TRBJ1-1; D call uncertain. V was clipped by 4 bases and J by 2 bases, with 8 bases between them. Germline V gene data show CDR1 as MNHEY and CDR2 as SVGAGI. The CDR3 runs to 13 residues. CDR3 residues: CASSLVVNTEAFF. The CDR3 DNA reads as TGTGCCAGCAGTTTAGTTGTAAACACTGAAGCTTTCTTT.

CDR3 bases: TGCAGCGTTGAAATCTCCAGGGTCAGCTCTGGAAACACCATATATTTT. Its protein is CSVEISRVSSGNTIYF. This chain links TRBV29-1 with TRBJ1-3; D is possibly TRBD1 (5 bases). This CDR3 is 16 amino acids long. Per germline, CDR1 SQVTM and CDR2 ANQGSEA. The V gene lost 2 bases and the J gene lost 0 bases, with 14 bases spanning the gap.

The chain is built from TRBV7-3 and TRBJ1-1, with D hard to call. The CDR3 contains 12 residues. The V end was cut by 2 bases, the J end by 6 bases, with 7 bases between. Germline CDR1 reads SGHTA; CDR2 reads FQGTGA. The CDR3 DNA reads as TGTGCCAGCAGCTTAGTGCTAGCTGAAGCTTTCTTT. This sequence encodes CASSLVLAEAFF.

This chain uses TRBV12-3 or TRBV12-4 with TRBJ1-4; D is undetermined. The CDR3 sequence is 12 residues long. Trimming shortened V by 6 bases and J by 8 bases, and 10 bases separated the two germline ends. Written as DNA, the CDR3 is TGTGCCAGCAGCACGGGAGACGAAAAACTGTTTTTT. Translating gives CASSTGDEKLFF.

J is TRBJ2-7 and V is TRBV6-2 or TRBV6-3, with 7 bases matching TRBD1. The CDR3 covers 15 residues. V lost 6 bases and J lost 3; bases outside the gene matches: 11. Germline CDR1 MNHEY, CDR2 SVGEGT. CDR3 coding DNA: TGTGCCAGCAGCCACAAGGGGCAGGGGGTCTACGAGCAGTACTTC. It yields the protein CASSHKGQGVYEQYF.

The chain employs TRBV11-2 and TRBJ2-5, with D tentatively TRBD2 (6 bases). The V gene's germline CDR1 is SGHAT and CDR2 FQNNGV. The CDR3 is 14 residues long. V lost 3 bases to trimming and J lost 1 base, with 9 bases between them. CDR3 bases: TGTGCCAGCAGCTTGGGGGGTATCCAAGAGACCCAGTACTTC. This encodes CASSLGGIQETQYF.

The CDR3 DNA reads TGTGCCAGCAGTCCCCTGAGGGGGGGAGAAACTGAAGCTTTCTTT. As protein: CASSPLRGGETEAFF. This rearrangement joins TRBV6-5 to TRBJ1-1; possibly TRBD1 for D (6 bases). Trimming took off 5 bases at V and 5 bases at J, with 18 bases between the two ends. There are 15 residues in the CDR3. The germline V gene encodes CDR1 MNHEY and CDR2 SVGAGI.

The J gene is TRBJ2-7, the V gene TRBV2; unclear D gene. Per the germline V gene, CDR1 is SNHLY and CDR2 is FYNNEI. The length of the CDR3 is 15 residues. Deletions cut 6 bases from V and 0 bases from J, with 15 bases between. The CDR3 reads CASSQFSWSSYEQYF. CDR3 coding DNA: TGTGCCAGCAGCCAGTTCAGCTGGAGCTCCTACGAGCAGTACTTC.

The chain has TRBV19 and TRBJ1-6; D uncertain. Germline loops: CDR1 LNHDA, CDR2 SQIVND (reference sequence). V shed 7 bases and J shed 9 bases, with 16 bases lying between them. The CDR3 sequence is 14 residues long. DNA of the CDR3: TGTGCCAGTACCCCCGCCATTATGGCTTCACCCCTCCACTTT. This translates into CASTPAIMASPLHF.

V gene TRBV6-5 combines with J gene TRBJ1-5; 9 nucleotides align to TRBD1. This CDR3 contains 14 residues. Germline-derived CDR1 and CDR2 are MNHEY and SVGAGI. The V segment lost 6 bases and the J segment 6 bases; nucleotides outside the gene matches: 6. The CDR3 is CASRQTGGGQPQHF. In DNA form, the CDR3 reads TGTGCCAGCAGGCAGACAGGGGGTGGTCAGCCCCAGCATTTT.

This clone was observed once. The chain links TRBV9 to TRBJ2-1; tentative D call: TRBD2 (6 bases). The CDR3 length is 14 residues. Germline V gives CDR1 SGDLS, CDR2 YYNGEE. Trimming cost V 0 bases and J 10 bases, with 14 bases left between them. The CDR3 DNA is TGTGCCAGCAGCGTAGGGACTGGGCGGGACGAGCAGTTCTTC. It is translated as CASSVGTGRDEQFF.